The clone carrying this T cell receptor beta chain was counted between two and nine times. Its target is unknown. Mismatch with germline at one junction end may stem from a read error. The record originates from a study of early T cells in non-severe SARS-CoV-2 infection. The overall study: Sequencing targeted bulk RNA from unsorted whole blood, leaving chains unpaired. Study conclusions and caveats: Anti-spike CD8 specificities were favored by VDJdb matching, whose results missed private and CD4 specificities.

CDR3 size: 17 residues. CDR1 SEHNR and CDR2 FQNEAQ come from the germline V gene (reference sequence). The library protocol tagged individual cDNA molecules with unique molecular identifiers. TCRdb processed the 5' RACE reads anew with MiXCR; each CDR3 protein has one entry. The data show under 30,000 distinct CDR3 sequences, approximately 4.5% seen once. The clonotype comes from an adult who was a healthcare worker with PCR-confirmed SARS-CoV-2 infection or an uninfected control (not recorded which). This rearrangement joins TRBV7-9 to TRBJ1-3, with 9 bases fitting TRBD1. Sequencing was carried out using whole blood. The CDR3 loop reads CASSSYGQGYSENTIYF. DNA for the CDR3: TGTGCCAGCAGCTCTTACGGACAGGGGTACTCTGAAAACACCATATATTTT.